This entry lists 15 T cell receptor beta chains sequenced from one sample in a study of T-cell reconstitution after alpha-beta-depleted transplantation in children. Using unique molecular identifiers, the investigators prepared the TCRbeta library. One entry per CDR3 protein results from TCRdb running MiXCR on the PCR reads. The data hold roughly 610,000 distinct CDR3 sequences, with approximately 10% observed a single time. The input for sequencing was PBMCs from the stem cell graft donor, taken from the stem cell graft. These receptors originate from a human donor who donated a stem cell graft to a child with acute myeloid leukemia.

This clonotype was seen more than once but under ten times. The chain has TRBV6-5 and TRBJ2-3; D gene ambiguous. Germline CDR1 is MNHEY and CDR2 is SVGAGI. The CDR3 consists of 15 residues. V lost 0 bases to trimming and J lost 2 bases, with 9 bases between them. The CDR3 coding sequence is TGTGCCAGCAGTTACTCGACCCCGGTCACAGATACGCAGTATTTT. Its protein product is CASSYSTPVTDTQYF.

V gene TRBV6-2 or TRBV6-3 combines with J gene TRBJ2-5; 8 bases are a match to TRBD2. V shed 5 bases and J 4 bases; nucleotides not matched to a gene: 9. The V gene's germline CDR1 is MNHEY and CDR2 SVGEGT. The CDR3 is 15 residues long. The CDR3 sequence: CASSLTRAGGETQYF. The CDR3 region has the DNA TGTGCCAGCAGTCTCACTAGGGCGGGAGGAGAGACCCAGTACTTC.

This clonotype was detected a few times. This chain uses TRBV9 with TRBJ2-3, with D perhaps matching TRBD1 (6 bases). Germline CDR1 is SGDLS and CDR2 is YYNGEE. This CDR3 is 13 amino acids long. The V gene lost 3 bases and the J gene lost 3 bases, with 8 bases spanning the gap. The CDR3 DNA sequence: TGTGCCAGCAGCGCCCAGGGGACAGATACGCAGTATTTT. It is translated as CASSAQGTDTQYF.

This clonotype was seen only a few times. CDR3 DNA: TGCAGCGCCGGGAGGGGACCTAGCATGAGCACAGATACGCAGTATTTT. It translates to CSAGRGPSMSTDTQYF. This chain links TRBV29-1 with TRBJ2-3; the match to TRBD2 covers 8 bases. The CDR3 contains 16 residues. Per germline, CDR1 SQVTM and CDR2 ANQGSEA. V trimming: 7 bases; J trimming: 0 bases; junction bases outside the gene matches: 12.

This clonotype was detected ten times or more. This rearrangement joins TRBV28 to TRBJ2-1; 8 bases map to TRBD1. Germline CDR1 is MDHEN and CDR2 is SYDVKM. The CDR3 sequence is 15 residues long. V was pared by 3 bases and J by 4 bases, with 5 bases of the junction left unmatched. CDR3: CASSFTDRVYNEQFF. CDR3 sequence (DNA): TGTGCCAGCAGTTTCACGGACAGGGTTTACAATGAGCAGTTCTTC.

This clonotype was recorded many times. The chain uses TRBV7-9 and TRBJ2-3; D unclear. V lost 3 bases, J lost 0 bases, and 7 bases lay in between. The CDR3 has 14 amino acids. Germline CDR1 SEHNR, CDR2 FQNEAQ (reference sequence). The CDR3 nucleotides read TGTGCCAGCAGCTTCGTCGGGAGCACAGATACGCAGTATTTT. Residues: CASSFVGSTDTQYF.

This chain uses TRBV28 with TRBJ1-4; D remains ambiguous. The CDR3 spans 16 residues. V lost 6 bases, J lost 5 bases, and 19 bases lay in between. Germline CDR1 reads MDHEN; CDR2 reads SYDVKM. The CDR3 nucleotides read TGTGCCAGCAGCTCAGTCGCGGGCAGTCAGAATGAAAAACTGTTTTTT. Translation: CASSSVAGSQNEKLFF.

This chain links TRBV7-6 with TRBJ2-1, with unresolved D. V was clipped by 5 bases and J by 9 bases, with 14 bases between them. From germline, CDR1 is SGHVS and CDR2 FNYEAQ. The length of the CDR3 is 13 residues. Here the CDR3 reads CASSLRASSEQFF. DNA of the CDR3: TGTGCCAGCAGCCTGCGCGCTAGTTCTGAGCAGTTCTTC.

This clonotype has a handful of counts. The chain employs TRBV7-6 and TRBJ2-1; TRBD2 matches 10 bases. The CDR3 sequence is 16 residues long. CDR1 is SGHVS, CDR2 FNYEAQ, per germline. V shed 2 bases and J 4 bases; nucleotides not matched to a gene: 5. CDR3 in DNA: TGTGCCAGCAGCTTACCTAGCGGGAGTGGATACAATGAGCAGTTCTTC. This encodes CASSLPSGSGYNEQFF.

The CDR3: CASSEVGLAGGPSTDTQYF. The CDR3 DNA follows: TGTGCCAGCAGTGAAGTTGGACTAGCGGGAGGACCAAGCACAGATACGCAGTATTTT. This chain joins TRBV2 and TRBJ2-3; 14 bases are a match to TRBD2. Germline lookup yields CDR1 SNHLY and CDR2 FYNNEI. V shed 1 base, J shed 0 bases, and the junction held 6 bases outside the gene matches. The CDR3 length is 19 residues.

This clonotype was observed a few times. The genes are TRBV28 and TRBJ1-1; 7 nucleotides align to TRBD1. CDR3 length: 17 amino acids. V lost 3 bases to trimming and J lost 1 base; unmatched junction nucleotides: 11. From germline, CDR1 is MDHEN and CDR2 SYDVKM. This chain's CDR3 is CASSLPGTAGPNTEAFF. The CDR3 DNA reads as TGTGCCAGCAGTTTGCCCGGGACAGCTGGCCCGAACACTGAAGCTTTCTTT.

J is TRBJ2-1 and V is TRBV25-1; D is ambiguous. V lost 1 base and J 7 bases, leaving 8 bases between the germline ends. Per the germline V gene, CDR1 is MGHDK and CDR2 is SYGVNS. The CDR3 length is 13 residues. This CDR3 is CASSESAANEQFF. The DNA of the CDR3 is TGTGCCAGCAGTGAATCGGCCGCTAATGAGCAGTTCTTC. Full variable domain (rest looked up from reference TRBV25-1 and TRBJ2-1): EADIYQTPRYLVIGTGKKITLECSQTMGHDKMYWYQQDPGMELHLIHYSYGVNSTEKGDLSSESTVSRIRTEHFPLTLESARPSHTSQYLCASSESAANEQFFGPGTRLTVL.

This clonotype was detected ten times or more. V and J are TRBV5-1 and TRBJ1-4; D possibly corresponds to TRBD1 (6 bases). V shed 4 bases and J shed 5 bases, with 12 bases lying between them. Germline V gene data show CDR1 as SGHRS and CDR2 as YFSETQ. The CDR3 sequence is 14 residues long. CDR3 sequence reads: CASSPGQANEKLFF. For the CDR3, the DNA is TGCGCCAGCAGCCCGGGACAAGCAAATGAAAAACTGTTTTTT.

V usage is TRBV10-3 and J usage is TRBJ2-7; D gene uncertain. Per germline, CDR1 ENHRY and CDR2 SYGVKD. The CDR3 totals 13 residues. With 10 bases removed from V and 1 base from J, the gap between germline ends came to 14 bases. CDR3 nucleotide sequence: TGTGCCACCGGCTCCAGAGATTCCTACGAGCAGTACTTC. It translates to CATGSRDSYEQYF.

This clonotype was recorded at least ten times. This chain joins TRBV29-1 and TRBJ1-4, with D possibly TRBD1 on 5 matching bases. The ends were cut back, 0 bases at V and 8 bases at J, with 16 bases in the middle. This CDR3 has 15 residues. In germline, CDR1 is SQVTM, CDR2 ANQGSEA. In nucleotides, the CDR3 is TGCAGCGTTGAAGAGGGGCCAGGACGTCGGGAAAAACTGTTTTTT. Translating gives CSVEEGPGRREKLFF. The full variable domain, rest sourced from reference TRBV29-1 and TRBJ1-4, is SAVISQKPSRDICQRGTSLTIQCQVDSQVTMMFWYRQQPGQSLTLIATANQGSEATYESGFVIDKFPISRPNLTFSTLTVSNMSPEDSSIYLCSVEEGPGRREKLFFGSGTQLSVL.